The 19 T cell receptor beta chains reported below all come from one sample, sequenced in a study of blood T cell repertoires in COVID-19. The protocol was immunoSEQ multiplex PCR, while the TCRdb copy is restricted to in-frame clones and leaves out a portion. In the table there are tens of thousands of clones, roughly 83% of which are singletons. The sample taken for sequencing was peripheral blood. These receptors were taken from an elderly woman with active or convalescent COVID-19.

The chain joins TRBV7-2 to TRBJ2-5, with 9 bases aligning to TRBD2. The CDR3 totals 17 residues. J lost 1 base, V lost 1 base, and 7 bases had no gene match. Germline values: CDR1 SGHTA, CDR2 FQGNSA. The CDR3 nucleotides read TGTGCCAGCAGCTTAGTGGGAAGGCGGGGGGGCCAAGAGACCCAGTACTTC. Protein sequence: CASSLVGRRGGQETQYF.

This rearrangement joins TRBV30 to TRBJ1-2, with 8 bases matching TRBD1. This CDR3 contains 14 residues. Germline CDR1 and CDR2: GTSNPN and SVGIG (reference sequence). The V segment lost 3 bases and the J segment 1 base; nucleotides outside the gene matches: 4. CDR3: CAWRETGGNYGYTF. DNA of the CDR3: TGTGCCTGGAGGGAAACAGGGGGTAACTATGGCTACACCTTC.

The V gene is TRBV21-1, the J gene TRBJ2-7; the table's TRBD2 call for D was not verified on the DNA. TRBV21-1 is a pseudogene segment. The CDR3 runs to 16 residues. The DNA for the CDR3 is TGTGCCAGCAGCTTAGAGGGTCTAGCGGGTAGTTACGAGCAGTACTTC. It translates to CASSLEGLAGSYEQYF.

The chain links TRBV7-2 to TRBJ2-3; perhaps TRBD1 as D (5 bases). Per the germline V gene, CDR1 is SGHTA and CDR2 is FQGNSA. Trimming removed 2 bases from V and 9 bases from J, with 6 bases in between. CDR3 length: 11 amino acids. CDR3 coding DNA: TGTGCCAGCAGCTTAAGGGGCACGCAGTATTTT. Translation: CASSLRGTQYF. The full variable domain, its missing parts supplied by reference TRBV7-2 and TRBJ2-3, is GAGVSQSPSNKVTEKGKDVELRCDPISGHTALYWYRQSLGQGLEFLIYFQGNSAPDKSGLPSDRFSAERTGGSVSTLTIQRTQQEDSAVYLCASSLRGTQYFGPGTRLTVL.

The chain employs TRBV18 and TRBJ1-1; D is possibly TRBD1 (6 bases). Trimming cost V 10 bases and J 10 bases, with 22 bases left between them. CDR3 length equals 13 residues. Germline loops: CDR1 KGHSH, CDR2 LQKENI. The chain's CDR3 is CATRDGQTWGAFF. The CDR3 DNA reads TGTGCCACCCGAGACGGACAGACATGGGGAGCTTTCTTT.

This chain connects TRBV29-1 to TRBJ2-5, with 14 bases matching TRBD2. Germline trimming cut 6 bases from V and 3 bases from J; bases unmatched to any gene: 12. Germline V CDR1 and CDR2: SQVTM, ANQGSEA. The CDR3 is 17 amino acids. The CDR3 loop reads CSVSVLGLAGGKETQYF. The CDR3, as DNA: TGCAGCGTGAGCGTGTTAGGACTAGCGGGGGGTAAAGAGACCCAGTACTTC. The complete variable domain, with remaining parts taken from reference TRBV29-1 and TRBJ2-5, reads SAVISQKPSRDICQRGTSLTIQCQVDSQVTMMFWYRQQPGQSLTLIATANQGSEATYESGFVIDKFPISRPNLTFSTLTVSNMSPEDSSIYLCSVSVLGLAGGKETQYFGPGTRLLVL.

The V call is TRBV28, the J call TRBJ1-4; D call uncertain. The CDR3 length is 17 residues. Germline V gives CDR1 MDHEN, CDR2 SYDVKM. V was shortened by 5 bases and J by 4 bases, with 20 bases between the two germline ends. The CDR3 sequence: CASSPPFLVRVNEKLFF. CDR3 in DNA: TGTGCCAGCAGTCCACCATTCCTCGTGCGGGTTAATGAAAAACTGTTTTTT.

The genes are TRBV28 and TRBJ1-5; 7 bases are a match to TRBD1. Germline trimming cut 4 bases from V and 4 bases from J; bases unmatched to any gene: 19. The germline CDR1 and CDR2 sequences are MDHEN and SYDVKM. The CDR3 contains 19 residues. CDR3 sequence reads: CASSWPHFTRGASNQPQHF. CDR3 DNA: TGTGCCAGCAGTTGGCCCCATTTTACCAGGGGGGCTAGTAATCAGCCCCAGCATTTT. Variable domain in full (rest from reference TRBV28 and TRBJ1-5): DVKVTQSSRYLVKRTGEKVFLECVQDMDHENMFWYRQDPGLGLRLIYFSYDVKMKEKGDIPEGYSVSREKKERFSLILESASTNQTSMYLCASSWPHFTRGASNQPQHFGDGTRLSIL.

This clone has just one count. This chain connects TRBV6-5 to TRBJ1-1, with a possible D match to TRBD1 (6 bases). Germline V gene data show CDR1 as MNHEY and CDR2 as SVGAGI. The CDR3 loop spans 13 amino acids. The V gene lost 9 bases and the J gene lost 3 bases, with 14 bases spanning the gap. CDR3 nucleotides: TGTGCCAGTACTGCGGGGGCCCACACTGAAGCTTTCTTT. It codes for CASTAGAHTEAFF.

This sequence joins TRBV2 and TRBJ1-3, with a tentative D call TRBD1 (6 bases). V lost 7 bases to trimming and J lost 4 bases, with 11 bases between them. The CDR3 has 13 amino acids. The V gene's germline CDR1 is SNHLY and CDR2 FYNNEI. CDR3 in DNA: TGTGCCAGCAAGGGGGACTACGGAAACACCATATATTTT. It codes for CASKGDYGNTIYF.

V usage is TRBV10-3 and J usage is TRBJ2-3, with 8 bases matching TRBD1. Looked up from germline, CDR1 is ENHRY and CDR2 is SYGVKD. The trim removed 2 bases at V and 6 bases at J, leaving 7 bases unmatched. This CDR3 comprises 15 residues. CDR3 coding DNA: TGTGCCATCAGTGAGCCTACAGGGGGTAGGGATACGCAGTATTTT. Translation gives CAISEPTGGRDTQYF.

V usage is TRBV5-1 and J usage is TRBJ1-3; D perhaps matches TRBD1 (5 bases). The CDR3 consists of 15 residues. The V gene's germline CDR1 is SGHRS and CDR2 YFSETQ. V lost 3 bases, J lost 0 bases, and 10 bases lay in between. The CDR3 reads CASSYTGTSGNTIYF. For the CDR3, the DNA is TGCGCCAGCAGCTATACAGGAACCTCTGGAAACACCATATATTTT. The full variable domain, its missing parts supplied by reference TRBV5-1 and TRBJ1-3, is KAGVTQTPRYLIKTRGQQVTLSCSPISGHRSVSWYQQTPGQGLQFLFEYFSETQRNKGNFPGRFSGRQFSNSRSEMNVSTLELGDSALYLCASSYTGTSGNTIYFGEGSWLTVV.

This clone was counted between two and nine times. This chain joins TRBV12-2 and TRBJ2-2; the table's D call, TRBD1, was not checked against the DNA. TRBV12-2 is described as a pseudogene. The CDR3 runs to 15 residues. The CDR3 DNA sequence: TGTGCAAGTCGCTTAGGGACAGGGGATCACGGGGAGCTGTTTTTT. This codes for CASRLGTGDHGELFF.

The CDR3 region is CASGGLAGRRNTGELFF. The CDR3, as DNA: TGTGCCAGTGGAGGACTAGCGGGACGTCGGAACACCGGGGAGCTGTTTTTT. The chain employs TRBV19 and TRBJ2-2, with 12 bases fitting TRBD2. The V gene end was trimmed by 8 bases and the J gene end by 1 base; junction bases not matched to a gene: 8. The CDR3 length is 17 residues. Germline V CDR1 and CDR2: LNHDA, SQIVND (reference sequence). Drawing the rest from reference TRBV19 and TRBJ2-2, the complete variable domain is DGGITQSPKYLFRKEGQNVTLSCEQNLNHDAMYWYRQDPGQGLRLIYYSQIVNDFQKGDIAEGYSVSREKKESFPLTVTSAQKNPTAFYLCASGGLAGRRNTGELFFGEGSRLTVL.

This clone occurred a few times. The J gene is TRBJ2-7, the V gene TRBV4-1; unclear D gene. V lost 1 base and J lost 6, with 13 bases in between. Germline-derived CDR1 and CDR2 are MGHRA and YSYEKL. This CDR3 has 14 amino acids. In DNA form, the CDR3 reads TGCGCCAGCAGCCAAGGTGGCCGCACCCGCGAGCAGTACTTC. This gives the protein CASSQGGRTREQYF.

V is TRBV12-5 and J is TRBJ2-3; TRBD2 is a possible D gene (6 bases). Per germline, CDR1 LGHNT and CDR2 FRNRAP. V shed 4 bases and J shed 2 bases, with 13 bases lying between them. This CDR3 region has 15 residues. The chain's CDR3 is CASGSRAGYTDTQYF. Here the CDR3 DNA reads TGTGCTAGTGGTTCACGGGCGGGGTACACAGATACGCAGTATTTT.

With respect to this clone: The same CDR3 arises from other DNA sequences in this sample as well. The CDR3 nucleotides read TGTGCCAGCAGTTACGGGGCAGGGCTTATCTACGAGCAGTACTTC. This sequence encodes CASSYGAGLIYEQYF. The rearrangement joins TRBV6-2 or TRBV6-3 to TRBJ2-7; D is possibly TRBD1 (5 bases). This CDR3 comprises 15 residues. The V gene lost 2 bases and the J gene lost 3 bases, with 14 bases spanning the gap. The V gene's germline CDR1 is MNHEY and CDR2 SVGEGT.

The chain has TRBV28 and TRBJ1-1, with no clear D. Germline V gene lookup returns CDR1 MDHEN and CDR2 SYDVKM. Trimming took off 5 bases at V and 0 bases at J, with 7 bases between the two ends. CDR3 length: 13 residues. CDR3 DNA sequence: TGTGCCAGCAGTGCTCCGGTGAACACTGAAGCTTTCTTT. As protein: CASSAPVNTEAFF.

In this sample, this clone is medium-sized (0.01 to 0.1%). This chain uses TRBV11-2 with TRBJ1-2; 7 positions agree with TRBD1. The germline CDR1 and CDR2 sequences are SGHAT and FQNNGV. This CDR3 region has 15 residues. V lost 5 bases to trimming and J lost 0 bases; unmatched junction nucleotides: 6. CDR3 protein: CASSRGTDTNYGYTF. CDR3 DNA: TGTGCCAGCAGCCGGGGGACAGATACTAACTATGGCTACACCTTC. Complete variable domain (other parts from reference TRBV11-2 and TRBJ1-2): EAGVAQSPRYKIIEKRQSVAFWCNPISGHATLYWYQQILGQGPKLLIQFQNNGVVDDSQLPKDRFSAERLKGVDSTLKIQPAKLEDSAVYLCASSRGTDTNYGYTFGSGTRLTVV.